Sequencing of this T cell receptor (beta chain) was carried out in a study of metastatic and nonmetastatic thyroid tumors. All patients were treatment-naive before thyroid surgery. V lost 6 bases to trimming and J lost 0 bases, with 12 bases between them. Germline V gene lookup returns CDR1 MNHEY and CDR2 SMNVEV (reference sequence). The CDR3 contains 16 residues. TCRdb re-called the PCR reads through MiXCR. The table records some 4,200 clones, 34% of them present only once. The sequenced sample was adjacent normal tissue. The chain combines TRBV27 with TRBJ2-6; D not resolved. This clonotype was obtained from a female donor with papillary thyroid cancer or a benign thyroid nodule (not recorded which). Some clones in this sample may be carry-over from other donors' samples. CDR3 DNA: TGTGCCAGCAGCAGATCCGCCAACTCTGGGGCCAACGTCCTGACTTTC. Its protein product is CASSRSANSGANVLTF.